This passage covers 32 T cell receptor beta chains from one sample sequenced in a study of cytomegalovirus exposure and HLA in healthy donors. PCR involved 60 Vbeta and 13 Jbeta primers. This table comes from immunoSEQ multiplex PCR, and its TCRdb copy is limited to in-frame clones, with some not included. The table lists over 150,000 clones, 60% to 85% of them singletons. Input material: PBMCs. The receptors were gathered from a man between 25 and 39 years old in good health and CMV-seropositive.

This chain uses TRBV28 with TRBJ2-3, with TRBD1 as a possible D gene (5 bases). The CDR3 contains 13 residues. Trimming took off 3 bases at V and 6 bases at J, with 10 bases between the two ends. Germline V gene sequence: CDR1 MDHEN, CDR2 SYDVKM. CDR3 DNA sequence: TGTGCCAGCAGTTTGGCCAGGGCGGATACGCAGTATTTT. It codes for CASSLARADTQYF.

The V call is TRBV7-8, the J call TRBJ2-3; possible D gene TRBD1, 6 bases. V was cut by 5 bases and J by 9 bases, with 12 bases left in between. CDR1 and CDR2 (germline): SGHVS, FQNEAQ. The CDR3 totals 12 residues. CDR3 DNA: TGTGCCAGCAGCGCGCACAGGGAAACGCAGTATTTT. Translating it yields CASSAHRETQYF.

The chain employs TRBV5-1 and TRBJ2-5, with 11 positions matching TRBD2. Germline V gives CDR1 SGHRS, CDR2 YFSETQ. The J segment lost 2 bases and the V segment lost 2 bases, leaving 5 bases of the junction unmatched. The CDR3 totals 16 residues. The CDR3 protein is CASSFMTSGEQETQYF. The CDR3 DNA reads TGCGCCAGCAGCTTCATGACTAGCGGGGAGCAAGAGACCCAGTACTTC.

V gene TRBV7-9 combines with J gene TRBJ2-1; D is undetermined. V gave up 2 bases and J gave up 9 bases, with 14 bases separating them. This CDR3 has 14 residues. Germline V gives CDR1 SEHNR, CDR2 FQNEAQ (reference sequence). The CDR3 DNA sequence: TGTGCCAGCAGCTTACCGACGCGACTGGGTGAGCAGTTCTTC. Translating it yields CASSLPTRLGEQFF. Combining the CDR3 with reference TRBV7-9 and TRBJ2-1 gives the whole variable domain DTGVSQNPRHKITKRGQNVTFRCDPISEHNRLYWYRQTLGQGPEFLTYFQNEAQLEKSRLLSDRFSAERPKGSFSTLEIQRTEQGDSAMYLCASSLPTRLGEQFFGPGTRLTVL.

J is TRBJ2-7 and V is TRBV5-1; D may be TRBD2 (6 bases). Germline CDR1 reads SGHRS; CDR2 reads YFSETQ. The CDR3 covers 14 residues. V gave up 0 bases and J gave up 3 bases, with 10 bases separating them. Here the CDR3 reads CASSLAGVGYEQYF. The CDR3 DNA follows: TGCGCCAGCAGCTTGGCGGGGGTGGGCTACGAGCAGTACTTC.

The chain uses TRBV5-1 and TRBJ2-5; 15 nucleotides agree with TRBD2. Germline CDR1 SGHRS, CDR2 YFSETQ. The CDR3 sequence is 15 residues long. After removal of 4 bases from V and 8 bases from J, the junction contained 6 bases not matched to a gene. The CDR3 protein is CASSPGLAGGETQYF. The CDR3 DNA sequence: TGCGCCAGCAGCCCGGGACTAGCGGGGGGTGAAACCCAGTACTTC.

The CDR3 reads CAWSLPGQGTDTQYF. Here the CDR3 DNA reads TGTGCCTGGAGTCTCCCGGGACAGGGGACAGATACGCAGTATTTT. The rearrangement joins TRBV30 to TRBJ2-3; 10 bases fit TRBD1. Trimming cost V 2 bases and J 3 bases; bases outside gene matches: 5. CDR1 is GTSNPN, CDR2 SVGIG, per germline (reference sequence). The CDR3 is 15 residues long.

This chain uses TRBV29-1 with TRBJ2-7, with 9 bases identical to TRBD1. CDR1 SQVTM and CDR2 ANQGSEA come from the germline V gene. This CDR3 comprises 15 residues. Trimming removed 4 bases from V and 2 bases from J; junction bases left unmatched: 9. The CDR3 sequence is CSVGPTGGLAYEQYF. The CDR3 DNA follows: TGCAGCGTTGGGCCCACAGGGGGCTTAGCCTACGAGCAGTACTTC.

This sequence joins TRBV7-3 and TRBJ2-5, with D possibly TRBD2 on 6 matching bases. The CDR3 consists of 15 residues. Germline V gene lookup returns CDR1 SGHTA and CDR2 FQGTGA. With 5 bases removed from V and 2 bases from J, the gap between germline ends came to 15 bases. The CDR3 DNA reads as TGTGCCAGCAGCGGGGGGTTTGAGGGACAAGAGACCCAGTACTTC. Protein product: CASSGGFEGQETQYF.

V is TRBV21-1 and J is TRBJ1-2. TRBV21-1 is a pseudogene segment. CDR3 length: 14 amino acids. CDR3 nucleotide sequence: TGTGCCAGCAGCAAAGAGAGAGGAAACTATGGCTACACCTTC. Translation: CASSKERGNYGYTF.

The rearrangement links TRBV5-6 to TRBJ2-7; 10 positions match TRBD1. The length of the CDR3 is 14 residues. Germline V CDR1 and CDR2: SGHDT, YYEEEE. With V trimmed by 2 bases and J by 3 bases, 2 bases remained unmatched. The CDR3 sequence: CASSFWDRGYEQYF. In DNA form, the CDR3 reads TGTGCCAGCAGCTTCTGGGACAGGGGCTACGAGCAGTACTTC.

CDR3 in DNA: TGTGCCAGCAGCTTAGCAACAGGAGATGGAAACACCATATATTTT. It specifies CASSLATGDGNTIYF. The J gene is TRBJ1-3, the V gene TRBV7-9; tentative D call: TRBD1 (5 bases). In germline, CDR1 is SEHNR, CDR2 FQNEAQ (reference sequence). V was cut by 0 bases and J by 3 bases, with 9 bases left in between. The CDR3 has 15 amino acids.

V and J are TRBV18 and TRBJ2-1, with D unclear. Germline V gene data show CDR1 as KGHSH and CDR2 as LQKENI. Trimming shortened V by 5 bases and J by 7 bases, and 9 bases separated the two germline ends. The CDR3 sequence is 12 residues long. The chain's CDR3 is CASSTTDNEQFF. CDR3 nucleotide sequence: TGTGCCAGCTCAACGACTGATAATGAGCAGTTCTTC.

This chain links TRBV28 with TRBJ1-1; D ambiguous. Germline V gene sequence: CDR1 MDHEN, CDR2 SYDVKM. V lost 6 bases, J lost 2 bases, and 10 bases lay in between. This CDR3 spans 13 amino acids. In nucleotides, the CDR3 is TGTGCCAGCAGCCACACTACTAACACTGAAGCTTTCTTT. It is translated as CASSHTTNTEAFF.

This chain uses TRBV15 with TRBJ2-5; TRBD1 might be the D (6 bases). The germline V and J ends were trimmed by 2 bases and 2 bases, with 12 bases remaining between them. Germline CDR1 and CDR2: LNHNV and YYDKDF (reference sequence). CDR3 length equals 15 residues. The CDR3 loop is CATSRPDRQQETQYF. As DNA, the CDR3 is TGTGCCACCAGCAGACCGGACAGACAACAAGAGACCCAGTACTTC.

The CDR3 DNA reads TGCGCCAGCAGAACCGGGACAGGGGGCTTGGACAATCAGCCCCAGCATTTT. It is translated as CASRTGTGGLDNQPQHF. J is TRBJ1-5 and V is TRBV5-1; 12 bases agree with TRBD1. The CDR3 is 17 residues long. Germline V lookup: CDR1 SGHRS, CDR2 YFSETQ. V shed 5 bases and J 3 bases; nucleotides not matched to a gene: 9.

J is TRBJ2-1 and V is TRBV6-5, with a weak D call TRBD2 (6 bases). With 4 bases removed from V and 7 bases from J, the gap between germline ends came to 11 bases. CDR1 and CDR2 (germline): MNHEY, SVGAGI. The length of the CDR3 is 13 residues. The CDR3 protein is CASSSPGGNEQFF. CDR3 in DNA: TGTGCCAGCAGTTCACCCGGGGGTAATGAGCAGTTCTTC.

This clone was detected only a few times. The rearrangement joins TRBV6-1 to TRBJ2-7; D may be TRBD2 (5 bases). CDR1 MNHNS and CDR2 SASEGT come from the germline V gene. This CDR3 has 12 amino acids. The germline V and J ends were trimmed by 6 bases and 4 bases, with 10 bases remaining between them. Here the CDR3 reads CASSGELYEQYF. In DNA form, the CDR3 reads TGTGCCAGCAGCGGGGAACTATACGAGCAGTACTTC.

This clone was observed a single time. The V and J genes are TRBV5-1 and TRBJ2-7, with D unresolved. The CDR3 is 15 residues long. Trimming shortened V by 3 bases and J by 5 bases, and 18 bases separated the two germline ends. Germline CDR1 SGHRS, CDR2 YFSETQ. CDR3 region: CASSSRIGPADEQYF. CDR3 in DNA: TGCGCCAGCAGCTCTAGGATAGGCCCGGCCGACGAGCAGTACTTC. Complete variable domain (other parts from reference TRBV5-1 and TRBJ2-7): KAGVTQTPRYLIKTRGQQVTLSCSPISGHRSVSWYQQTPGQGLQFLFEYFSETQRNKGNFPGRFSGRQFSNSRSEMNVSTLELGDSALYLCASSSRIGPADEQYFGPGTRLTVT.

This clone was detected a few times. The chain recombines TRBV29-1 with TRBJ2-1; 7 bases fit TRBD2. Germline trimming cut 6 bases from V and 8 bases from J; bases unmatched to any gene: 4. Looked up from germline, CDR1 is SQVTM and CDR2 is ANQGSEA. There are 11 residues in the CDR3. This CDR3 reads CSVSTSDEQFF. For the CDR3, the DNA is TGCAGCGTGTCCACTAGCGATGAGCAGTTCTTC.

This chain links TRBV27 with TRBJ2-7; TRBD1 agrees at 7 bases. Germline V gene sequence: CDR1 MNHEY, CDR2 SMNVEV (reference sequence). J gave up 4 bases and V 5 bases, and 8 bases lay outside the gene matches. The CDR3 consists of 14 residues. The CDR3 DNA sequence: TGTGCCAGCAGTAACCGGGACAGCAAATACGAGCAGTACTTC. This gives the protein CASSNRDSKYEQYF.

This clone was counted once. The chain combines TRBV6-5 with TRBJ1-2; 9 bases are a match to TRBD1. CDR3 size: 15 residues. The V gene end was trimmed by 0 bases and the J gene end by 6 bases; junction bases not matched to a gene: 5. Germline CDR1 and CDR2: MNHEY and SVGAGI. This CDR3 reads CASSYSKGQGNGYTF. DNA of the CDR3: TGTGCCAGCAGTTACTCGAAGGGACAGGGAAATGGCTACACCTTC.

The rearrangement links TRBV10-2 to TRBJ2-3; TRBD1 aligns across 8 bases. V was clipped by 5 bases and J by 3 bases; unmatched bases: 4. Germline CDR1 WSHSY, CDR2 SAAADI. The CDR3 consists of 14 residues. Written as DNA, the CDR3 is TGCGCCAGCAGTCCAGGGGGCGAAACAGATACGCAGTATTTT. Amino acid sequence: CASSPGGETDTQYF.

This clone has just one count. The rearrangement uses TRBV27 and TRBJ2-3; 8 bases are a match to TRBD1. Germline V lookup: CDR1 MNHEY, CDR2 SMNVEV (reference sequence). Unmatched junction bases numbered 12, after V lost 0 bases and J lost 1 base. The CDR3 is 19 amino acids. The CDR3 spells CASSLSFLGQGAGTDTQYF. In nucleotides, the CDR3 is TGTGCCAGCAGTTTATCGTTTCTAGGCCAGGGGGCCGGCACAGATACGCAGTATTTT.

The chain recombines TRBV4-3 with TRBJ1-4; 7 nucleotides line up with TRBD1. Germline loops: CDR1 LGHNA, CDR2 YSLEER. The CDR3 loop spans 14 amino acids. V lost 3 bases and J lost 8; bases outside the gene matches: 6. CDR3 sequence reads: CASSHDRVGEKLFF. The CDR3 DNA is TGCGCCAGCAGCCACGACAGGGTCGGCGAAAAACTGTTTTTT.

The rearrangement joins TRBV7-9 to TRBJ2-7, with 11 positions matching TRBD2. The trim removed 8 bases at V and 5 bases at J, leaving 5 bases unmatched. Germline CDR1 and CDR2: SEHNR and FQNEAQ (reference sequence). CDR3 length equals 13 residues. The CDR3 spells CASSGLAVHEQYF. CDR3 DNA sequence: TGTGCCAGCTCGGGACTAGCGGTTCACGAGCAGTACTTC.

The chain has TRBV15 and TRBJ2-3; possible D gene TRBD1, 6 bases. From germline, CDR1 is LNHNV and CDR2 YYDKDF (reference sequence). The V end lost 0 bases, the J end lost 5 bases, and 12 bases lay between the germline ends. The CDR3 extends over 15 amino acids. CDR3 sequence: CATSRDRGWEDTQYF. CDR3 DNA: TGTGCCACCAGCAGAGACAGGGGATGGGAAGATACGCAGTATTTT.

This chain joins TRBV30 and TRBJ2-7; D uncertain. The CDR3 loop spans 13 amino acids. Per the germline V gene, CDR1 is GTSNPN and CDR2 is SVGIG (reference sequence). Trimming shortened V by 1 base and J by 2 bases, and 9 bases separated the two germline ends. CDR3 sequence reads: CAWSGSKPYEQYF. The CDR3 DNA reads as TGTGCCTGGAGTGGTTCCAAGCCCTACGAGCAGTACTTC.

The table lists this clone with a few counts. This chain uses TRBV9 with TRBJ1-1, with 7 bases identical to TRBD1. Germline lookup yields CDR1 SGDLS and CDR2 YYNGEE. Germline trimming cut 2 bases from V and 3 bases from J; bases unmatched to any gene: 4. There are 14 residues in the CDR3. CDR3 residues: CASSVGQRDTEAFF. For the CDR3, the DNA is TGTGCCAGCAGCGTGGGACAGAGGGACACTGAAGCTTTCTTT.

This clone was found once. The chain uses TRBV15 and TRBJ1-3; possibly TRBD1 for D (5 bases). The CDR3 totals 17 residues. Germline V gene sequence: CDR1 LNHNV, CDR2 YYDKDF (reference sequence). V was pared by 3 bases and J by 4 bases, with 19 bases between. The CDR3 nucleotides are TGTGCCACCAGCAGCGGGACTGACCAACACCCCGGAAACACCATATATTTT. This sequence encodes CATSSGTDQHPGNTIYF.

J is TRBJ2-7 and V is TRBV25-1; D ambiguous. The length of the CDR3 is 14 residues. The V gene's germline CDR1 is MGHDK and CDR2 SYGVNS. Trimming took off 3 bases at V and 5 bases at J, with 14 bases between the two ends. This chain's CDR3 is CASSEGGVLHEQYF. CDR3 nucleotide sequence: TGTGCCAGCAGTGAGGGTGGAGTTCTGCACGAGCAGTACTTC.

The rearrangement uses TRBV2 and TRBJ2-3; 7 bases are a match to TRBD2. Germline lookup yields CDR1 SNHLY and CDR2 FYNNEI. J lost 1 base, V lost 3 bases, and 7 bases had no gene match. CDR3 length: 16 amino acids. This chain's CDR3 is CASSELAGGGTDTQYF. The CDR3 bases are TGTGCCAGCAGTGAGTTAGCGGGCGGCGGCACAGATACGCAGTATTTT.